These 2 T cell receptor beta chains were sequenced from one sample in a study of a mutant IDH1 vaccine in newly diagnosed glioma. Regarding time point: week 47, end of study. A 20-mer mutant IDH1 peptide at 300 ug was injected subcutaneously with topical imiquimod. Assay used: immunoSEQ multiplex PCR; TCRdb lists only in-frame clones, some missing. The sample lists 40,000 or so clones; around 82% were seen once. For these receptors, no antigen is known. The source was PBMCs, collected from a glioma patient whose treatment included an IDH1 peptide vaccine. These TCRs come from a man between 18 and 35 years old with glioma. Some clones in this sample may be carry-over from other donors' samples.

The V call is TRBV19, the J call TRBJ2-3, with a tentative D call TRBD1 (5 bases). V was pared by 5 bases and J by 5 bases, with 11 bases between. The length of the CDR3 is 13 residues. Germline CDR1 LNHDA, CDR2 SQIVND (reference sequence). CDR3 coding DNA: TGTGCCAGTAGTGTGGATAGGGGAGATACGCAGTATTTT. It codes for CASSVDRGDTQYF.

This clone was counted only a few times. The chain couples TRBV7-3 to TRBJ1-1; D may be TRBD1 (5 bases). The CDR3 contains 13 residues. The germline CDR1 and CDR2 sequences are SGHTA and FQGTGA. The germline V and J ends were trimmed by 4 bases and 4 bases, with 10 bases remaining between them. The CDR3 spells CASSWDVGTEAFF. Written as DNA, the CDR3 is TGTGCCAGCAGCTGGGACGTCGGCACTGAAGCTTTCTTT. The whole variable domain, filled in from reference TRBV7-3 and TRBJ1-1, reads GAGVSQTPSNKVTEKGKYVELRCDPISGHTALYWYRQSLGQGPEFLIYFQGTGAADDSGLPNDRFFAVRPEGSVSTLKIQRTERGDSAVYLCASSWDVGTEAFFGQGTRLTVV.